This TCR beta chain was documented in a study of blood T cell repertoires in COVID-19. Study overall: Researchers got acute and convalescent COVID-19 samples from the United States, Italy and Spain. T cells, B-cell-depleted T cells, or PBMCs provided the cDNA or gDNA that served as material.

The V gene's germline CDR1 is SGHTS and CDR2 YDEGEE. The germline V and J ends were trimmed by 6 bases and 0 bases, with 13 bases remaining between them. This CDR3 has 15 amino acids. Clones were read by immunoSEQ multiplex PCR, and TCRdb kept only the in-frame ones, dropping some. The sample holds around 210,000 clones, about 90% seen once. The receptor was derived from a man aged 18 to 30 with active or convalescent COVID-19. The sequencing input was peripheral blood. The chain recombines TRBV5-8 with TRBJ1-3; D not certain. In nucleotides, the CDR3 is TGTGCCAGCAATTGGCGGCTTCACTCTGGAAACACCATATATTTT. Protein product: CASNWRLHSGNTIYF.